This passage covers 18 T cell receptor beta chains from one sample sequenced in a study of PD-1 blockade in classical Hodgkin lymphoma. Relapse was seen in all patients after autologous stem cell transplantation, and brentuximab vedotin exposure was variable. Generated by immunoSEQ multiplex PCR, the TCRdb table keeps only in-frame clones and is missing some. Of about 60,000 clones in the sample, roughly nine tenths were seen once. This material consisted of peripheral blood mononuclear cells (PBMCs), taken at baseline. These TCRs come from a human donor with classical Hodgkin lymphoma.

The chain's CDR3 is CASSSSTHEQYF. The CDR3 DNA follows: TGTGCCAGCAGTTCCTCAACCCACGAGCAGTACTTC. This chain joins TRBV28 and TRBJ2-7; D unclear. The CDR3 totals 12 residues. V was shortened by 4 bases and J by 5 bases, with 9 bases between the two germline ends. Germline assignment: CDR1 MDHEN and CDR2 SYDVKM.

The V gene is TRBV2, the J gene TRBJ1-1, with 8 bases matching TRBD1. CDR3 size: 12 residues. Trimming at V came to 5 bases and at J to 5 bases, leaving 1 base not matched to a gene. Germline lookup yields CDR1 SNHLY and CDR2 FYNNEI. The CDR3 coding sequence is TGTGCCAGCAGTAACAGGGGGACTGAAGCTTTCTTT. This translates into CASSNRGTEAFF.

The chain combines TRBV7-8 with TRBJ2-1; D unclear. The germline gives CDR1 SGHVS, CDR2 FQNEAQ. Deletions cut 0 bases from V and 6 bases from J, with 18 bases between. CDR3 length equals 17 residues. Here the CDR3 reads CASSLAPYAGPPNEQFF. CDR3 nucleotide sequence: TGTGCCAGCAGCTTAGCCCCATACGCTGGCCCCCCCAATGAGCAGTTCTTC.

This rearrangement joins TRBV19 to TRBJ1-5, with a tentative D call TRBD1 (5 bases). The V gene lost 4 bases and the J gene lost 1 base, with 14 bases spanning the gap. The germline V gene has CDR1 LNHDA and CDR2 SQIVND (reference sequence). This CDR3 has 16 residues. The CDR3 nucleotides are TGTGCCAGTAGTAGCACGTCGGGGCTCAGCAATCAGCCCCAGCATTTT. Protein product: CASSSTSGLSNQPQHF.

The V call is TRBV6-6, the J call TRBJ2-7; 7 bases match TRBD1. Germline CDR1 and CDR2: MNHNY and SVGAGI (reference sequence). The V segment lost 0 bases and the J segment 6 bases; nucleotides outside the gene matches: 11. The CDR3 covers 16 residues. CDR3 in amino acids: CASSYSMSGRGSEQYF. The CDR3 DNA follows: TGTGCCAGCAGTTACTCGATGAGCGGCAGGGGGTCCGAGCAGTACTTC.

The chain carries TRBV10-3 and TRBJ2-3; 7 positions match TRBD1. Germline-derived CDR1 and CDR2 are ENHRY and SYGVKD. There are 16 residues in the CDR3. V was clipped by 8 bases and J by 0 bases; unmatched bases: 11. Here the CDR3 reads CAISSRGTDSTDTQYF. The CDR3 bases are TGTGCCATCTCAAGCAGAGGGACAGACAGCACAGATACGCAGTATTTT.

The rearrangement uses TRBV6-5 and TRBJ2-1; D perhaps matches TRBD1 (6 bases). This CDR3 comprises 14 residues. The germline V gene encodes CDR1 MNHEY and CDR2 SVGAGI. The germline V and J ends were trimmed by 6 bases and 0 bases, with 9 bases remaining between them. CDR3 nucleotide sequence: TGTGCCAGCAGAGGGACAAACTCCTACAATGAGCAGTTCTTC. Residues: CASRGTNSYNEQFF.

In DNA, the CDR3 is TGTGCCAGCTCGGCTAGCGGCTCCTACGAGCAGTACTTC. Its translation: CASSASGSYEQYF. V usage is TRBV18 and J usage is TRBJ2-7, with 7 bases fitting TRBD2. Per germline, CDR1 KGHSH and CDR2 LQKENI. The CDR3 loop spans 13 amino acids. V dropped 6 bases and J dropped 0; count of bases not matched to a gene: 2.

This chain connects TRBV4-2 to TRBJ2-2, with 8 nucleotides matching TRBD1. Per germline, CDR1 LGHNA and CDR2 YNFKEQ. The CDR3 has 17 amino acids. J was trimmed by 1 base and V by 0 bases; bases with no gene match: 4. The CDR3 region is CASSQDRTGRNTGELFF. The CDR3 DNA reads TGTGCCAGCAGCCAAGATCGGACAGGGAGGAACACCGGGGAGCTGTTTTTT.

V and J are TRBV7-9 and TRBJ2-3; D possibly corresponds to TRBD2 (6 bases). Looked up from germline, CDR1 is SEHNR and CDR2 is FQNEAQ (reference sequence). The CDR3 totals 15 residues. V lost 2 bases and J 2 bases, leaving 11 bases between the germline ends. The CDR3 here is CASSLSASDTDTQYF. The CDR3 nucleotides are TGTGCCAGCAGCTTATCGGCTAGCGACACAGATACGCAGTATTTT.

V usage is TRBV19 and J usage is TRBJ2-7; 11 positions match TRBD1. The CDR3 extends over 15 amino acids. Germline V gene sequence: CDR1 LNHDA, CDR2 SQIVND (reference sequence). The V and J ends lost 4 bases and 5 bases, in that order; junction bases with no gene match: 7. CDR3 bases: TGTGCCAGTAGTAGGAGGACAGGGGGCGAAAACGAGCAGTACTTC. Translated: CASSRRTGGENEQYF.

The CDR3 DNA follows: TGTGCCAGTAGCCCGGGACTAGCATATCTCTACGAGCAGTACTTC. Translated, it gives CASSPGLAYLYEQYF. The gene calls are TRBV19 and TRBJ2-7; 9 positions agree with TRBD2. Germline lookup yields CDR1 LNHDA and CDR2 SQIVND (reference sequence). The length of the CDR3 is 15 residues. Germline trimming cut 6 bases from V and 3 bases from J; bases unmatched to any gene: 9.

V usage is TRBV28 and J usage is TRBJ2-5; the match to TRBD1 covers 8 bases. With 6 bases clipped from V and 5 bases from J, the junction kept 8 bases outside the gene matches. CDR1 is MDHEN, CDR2 SYDVKM, per germline. CDR3 size: 14 residues. CDR3 coding DNA: TGTGCCAGCAGCGGACAGGGAAGATATGAGACCCAGTACTTC. This codes for CASSGQGRYETQYF.

The gene calls are TRBV18 and TRBJ2-5; 7 bases line up with TRBD2. The trim removed 2 bases at V and 5 bases at J, leaving 5 bases unmatched. CDR3 length: 14 amino acids. Germline loops: CDR1 KGHSH, CDR2 LQKENI. This chain's CDR3 is CASSPFFGGETQYF. CDR3 bases: TGTGCCAGCTCACCATTTTTCGGGGGGGAGACCCAGTACTTC.

This chain links TRBV18 with TRBJ2-7, with 8 bases aligning to TRBD1. Trimming at V came to 3 bases and at J to 5 bases, leaving 6 bases not matched to a gene. Per germline, CDR1 KGHSH and CDR2 LQKENI. CDR3 length equals 14 residues. The CDR3 coding sequence is TGTGCCAGCTCACCCAGGGACAGGTCCAACGAGCAGTACTTC. This sequence encodes CASSPRDRSNEQYF.

The chain has TRBV15 and TRBJ2-2, with 8 bases identical to TRBD1. This CDR3 has 16 amino acids. Germline V gives CDR1 LNHNV, CDR2 YYDKDF (reference sequence). Trimming removed 9 bases from V and 8 bases from J; junction bases left unmatched: 17. CDR3 in DNA: TGTGCCACGCGACCGGGACAGGACCCGGGGTGGGGGGAGCTGTTTTTT. This codes for CATRPGQDPGWGELFF.

The rearrangement uses TRBV2 and TRBJ2-7; D remains ambiguous. V was clipped by 8 bases and J by 4 bases, with 6 bases between them. This CDR3 contains 10 residues. From germline, CDR1 is SNHLY and CDR2 FYNNEI. In DNA, the CDR3 is TGTGCCAGCGAACGGTACGAGCAGTACTTC. Translation gives CASERYEQYF.

The chain uses TRBV6-9 and TRBJ1-5, with D perhaps TRBD1 (6 bases). Germline CDR1 MNHGY, CDR2 SVAAGI. V was shortened by 11 bases and J by 0 bases, with 20 bases between the two germline ends. This CDR3 has 16 amino acids. This CDR3 reads CAGRGAGVYSNQPQHF. The CDR3 DNA is TGTGCCGGTCGGGGGGCAGGGGTTTATAGCAATCAGCCCCAGCATTTT.